The 7 T cell receptor beta chains reported below all come from one sample, sequenced in a study of breast tumors, draining lymph nodes, adjacent tissues. Samples came from axillary lymph nodes draining the breast cancer. One entry per CDR3 protein results from TCRdb running MiXCR on the multiplex PCR reads. This sample has about 180,000 distinct CDR3 sequences, with roughly a third found just once. Sequencing was carried out using axillary lymph node tissue. The origin of the receptors is a female donor with breast cancer. Some clones in this sample may be carry-over from other donors' samples.

This clonotype has at least ten counts. The rearrangement links TRBV12-3 or TRBV12-4 to TRBJ1-6; the match to TRBD1 covers 7 bases. This CDR3 has 15 amino acids. The V segment lost 0 bases and the J segment 10 bases; nucleotides outside the gene matches: 6. The CDR3 protein is CASSLAGGTVSPLHF. The CDR3 nucleotides are TGTGCCAGCAGTTTAGCGGGTGGGACAGTATCACCCCTCCACTTT.

V and J are TRBV6-1 and TRBJ2-7, with 9 bases aligning to TRBD2. CDR1 and CDR2 from the germline V gene are MNHNS and SASEGT. The CDR3 consists of 14 residues. J lost 5 bases, V lost 5 bases, and 7 bases had no gene match. CDR3 protein: CASSRTSVYHEQYF. In DNA, the CDR3 is TGTGCCAGCAGTCGGACTAGCGTGTACCACGAGCAGTACTTC.

This clonotype was recorded many times. This rearrangement joins TRBV19 to TRBJ1-5, with 9 positions matching TRBD1. From germline, CDR1 is LNHDA and CDR2 SQIVND (reference sequence). V shed 6 bases, J shed 4 bases, and the junction held 4 bases outside the gene matches. The CDR3 loop spans 14 amino acids. The chain's CDR3 is CASRVTGGNQPQHF. CDR3 DNA: TGTGCCAGTAGGGTGACAGGGGGGAATCAGCCCCAGCATTTT. Supplemented by reference TRBV19 and TRBJ1-5, the full variable domain reads DGGITQSPKYLFRKEGQNVTLSCEQNLNHDAMYWYRQDPGQGLRLIYYSQIVNDFQKGDIAEGYSVSREKKESFPLTVTSAQKNPTAFYLCASRVTGGNQPQHFGDGTRLSIL.

As regards this clonotype: The conserved closing phenylalanine or tryptophan is absent in this CDR3, likely reflecting a read error. The chain joins TRBV12-3 or TRBV12-4 to TRBJ1-2; D is ambiguous. The CDR3 contains 15 residues. V lost 6 bases, J lost 4 bases, and 18 bases lay in between. The CDR3 coding sequence is TGTGCCAGCAGCTTTGATGACCGACTAAGCTATGGCTACACCTCC. Protein product: CASSFDDRLSYGYTS.

This clonotype came up many times. The CDR3 loop reads CASSLRGARTEQFF. The CDR3 region has the DNA TGTGCCAGCAGCTTAAGGGGGGCAAGGACTGAGCAGTTCTTC. The V and J genes are TRBV7-2 and TRBJ2-1; possibly TRBD1 or TRBD2 for D (6 bases each). The CDR3 extends over 14 amino acids. The germline V gene encodes CDR1 SGHTA and CDR2 FQGNSA. Deletions cut 2 bases from V and 9 bases from J, with 14 bases between.

This clonotype was observed once. The rearrangement links TRBV29-1 to TRBJ2-1; D possibly corresponds to TRBD1 (6 bases). Germline lookup yields CDR1 SQVTM and CDR2 ANQGSEA. The CDR3 sequence is 16 residues long. Trimming shortened V by 7 bases and J by 5 bases, and 24 bases separated the two germline ends. This CDR3 is CSAQSRGRGPNNEQFF. The CDR3 nucleotides read TGCAGCGCCCAGTCCAGGGGTCGGGGCCCAAACAATGAGCAGTTCTTC.

This clonotype showed up just a few times. The CDR3 is CASSYRGDGYTF. In nucleotides, the CDR3 is TGTGCCAGCAGTTACAGAGGGGATGGCTACACCTTC. This chain joins TRBV27 and TRBJ1-2, with D possibly being TRBD1 (5 bases). V was pared by 4 bases and J by 6 bases, with 9 bases between. Per germline, CDR1 MNHEY and CDR2 SMNVEV (reference sequence). The CDR3 spans 12 residues.